One and the same sample provided the 26 T cell receptor beta chains below, sequenced in a study of blood T cells in healthy people across ages (dated by TCRdb to between 2015 and 2017). Library generation was performed with 5' RACE. Sequencing took place on an Illumina HiSeq 2500. A second PCR of about 7 to 12 cycles was run with a J-beta primer mix and a sample-barcoded 5' primer. TCRdb passed the public sequencing reads through fastp at Q25 and MiXCR, retaining productive beta sequences. Rows are unified per CDR3 protein, each entry keeping the most common DNA and genes. For this sample the table gives 1.5 million to 2 million distinct CDR3 sequences, of which about 50% were detected only once. The biggest ten clones account for approximately 2.1% of the sample. Sequencing was performed on blood. The receptors derive from a woman aged 40 to 50 in good health.

The chain has TRBV20-1 and TRBJ2-7; the match to TRBD2 covers 7 bases. Trimming took 4 bases from V and 1 from J; bases not matched to a gene: 10. Germline CDR1 DFQATT, CDR2 SNEGSKA (reference sequence). This CDR3 has 15 residues. Written as DNA, the CDR3 is TGCAGTGCTACCGATCCGGGCGGGGGTTCCTACGAGCAGTACTTC. Amino acid sequence: CSATDPGGGSYEQYF.

This clonotype has a handful of counts. The chain is built from TRBV20-1 and TRBJ2-4; D ambiguous. The CDR3 is 12 residues long. Germline V gene sequence: CDR1 DFQATT, CDR2 SNEGSKA (reference sequence). The V end was cut by 5 bases, the J end by 0 bases, with 5 bases between. For the CDR3, the DNA is TGCAGTGCTCAGTTAGCCAAAAACATTCAGTACTTC. Translated, it gives CSAQLAKNIQYF.

The chain has TRBV20-1 and TRBJ2-7, with D maybe TRBD2 (7 bases). The CDR3 has 14 amino acids. V was cut by 1 base and J by 2 bases, with 12 bases left in between. The germline V gene has CDR1 DFQATT and CDR2 SNEGSKA (reference sequence). CDR3 loop: CSARGEGGPYEQYF. As DNA, the CDR3 is TGCAGTGCTAGAGGGGAGGGGGGTCCCTACGAGCAGTACTTC.

The chain has TRBV7-2 and TRBJ1-2; the D gene is possibly TRBD1 (6 bases). The CDR3 has 13 residues. Germline assignment: CDR1 SGHTA and CDR2 FQGNSA. Trimming removed 3 bases at V and 5 bases at J, with 10 bases between. The CDR3: CASSLKGGYGYTF. The CDR3 nucleotides read TGTGCCAGCAGCTTGAAGGGGGGGTATGGCTACACCTTC.

This clonotype was seen repeatedly, ten times or more. The rearrangement links TRBV11-1 to TRBJ2-7; TRBD2 matches at 9 bases. Looked up from germline, CDR1 is SGHAT and CDR2 is FQDESV (reference sequence). J lost 2 bases, V lost 5 bases, and 4 bases had no gene match. The CDR3 sequence is 14 residues long. In DNA, the CDR3 is TGTGCCAGCAGCCCTAGCGGGGCACCCTACGAGCAGTACTTC. This translates into CASSPSGAPYEQYF.

The rearrangement joins TRBV28 to TRBJ2-1, with 11 positions matching TRBD2. This CDR3 is built from 17 residues. The germline CDR1 and CDR2 sequences are MDHEN and SYDVKM. Unmatched junction bases numbered 5, after V lost 4 bases and J lost 0 bases. CDR3 sequence: CASSSTSGAPSYNEQFF. The CDR3 bases are TGTGCCAGCAGTTCGACTAGCGGGGCTCCCTCCTACAATGAGCAGTTCTTC.

The gene calls are TRBV29-1 and TRBJ2-1, with TRBD2 matching over 15 bases. Germline V gene data show CDR1 as SQVTM and CDR2 as ANQGSEA. V was pared by 6 bases and J by 8 bases, with 8 bases of the junction left unmatched. The CDR3 extends over 15 amino acids. For the CDR3, the DNA is TGCAGCGTCCGGACTAGCGGGGGGGCAAGAGATGAGCAGTTCTTC. Translating gives CSVRTSGGARDEQFF.

Only one count was recorded for this clonotype. The chain employs TRBV5-4 and TRBJ2-1; TRBD2 is a possible D gene (6 bases). V was pared by 2 bases and J by 0 bases, with 9 bases between. CDR1 and CDR2 from the germline V gene are SGHNT and YYREEE (reference sequence). The CDR3 spans 15 residues. The CDR3 loop is CASSFVAVSYNEQFF. The CDR3 DNA follows: TGTGCCAGCAGCTTCGTAGCGGTCTCCTACAATGAGCAGTTCTTC.

CDR3 region: CASNLQNNYGYTF. The CDR3 DNA follows: TGTGCCAGCAATCTACAGAATAACTATGGCTACACCTTC. V usage is TRBV6-5 and J usage is TRBJ1-2; D is ambiguous. The CDR3 runs to 13 residues. Trimming pared 7 bases from V and 1 base from J, leaving 10 bases between. Germline V CDR1 and CDR2: MNHEY, SVGAGI.

The chain carries TRBV20-1 and TRBJ2-7; D remains ambiguous. The end of the DNA is better explained by TRBJ2-5, so the J call may be wrong. This CDR3 comprises 12 residues. Germline-derived CDR1 and CDR2 are DFQATT and SNEGSKA (reference sequence). CDR3 residues: CSASPSEETQYF. CDR3 bases: TGCAGTGCTAGTCCCTCCGAAGAGACCCAGTACTTC.

V is TRBV6-1 and J is TRBJ1-1; D is perhaps TRBD1 (5 bases). The CDR3 spans 14 residues. With 7 bases removed from V and 0 bases from J, the gap between germline ends came to 12 bases. Germline CDR1 MNHNS, CDR2 SASEGT. CDR3 bases: TGTGCCAGCAATGTAGGACAACTGAACACTGAAGCTTTCTTT. It translates to CASNVGQLNTEAFF.

The chain has TRBV24-1 and TRBJ2-1, with D possibly TRBD1 on 5 matching bases. This CDR3 region has 16 residues. Germline-derived CDR1 and CDR2 are KGHDR and SFDVKD. Trimming removed 5 bases at V and 8 bases at J, with 21 bases between. The CDR3 region is CATSAPGKRSLDEQFF. In DNA form, the CDR3 reads TGTGCCACCAGTGCCCCAGGGAAGAGATCTTTAGATGAGCAGTTCTTC.

This chain joins TRBV20-1 and TRBJ2-5; no reliable D call. Trimming removed 1 base from V and 0 bases from J, with 12 bases in between. The CDR3 sequence is 15 residues long. Germline-derived CDR1 and CDR2 are DFQATT and SNEGSKA (reference sequence). The CDR3 sequence: CSARGKLTHQETQYF. CDR3 in DNA: TGCAGTGCTAGAGGTAAACTGACCCACCAAGAGACCCAGTACTTC.

Details on this clonotype: A read error is possible here, since a much larger clone lies one base away. DNA for the CDR3: TGCGCCAGCAGGGACTTGGGGGGGGTGGGTAATGAGCAGTACTTC. It yields the protein CASRDLGGVGNEQYF. The gene calls are TRBV10-2 and TRBJ2-5; TRBD2 agrees at 7 bases. Per germline, CDR1 WSHSY and CDR2 SAAADI. CDR3 length: 15 amino acids. With 6 bases clipped from V and 11 bases from J, the junction kept 18 bases outside the gene matches.

The chain carries TRBV6-5 and TRBJ1-2; 7 bases map to TRBD1. The length of the CDR3 is 14 residues. V dropped 5 bases and J dropped 8; count of bases not matched to a gene: 11. Per the germline V gene, CDR1 is MNHEY and CDR2 is SVGAGI. The CDR3 bases are TGTGCCAGCAGTGAAGCAGGGGGGACTTGGGGCTACACCTTC. Translation: CASSEAGGTWGYTF.

This clonotype occurred a few times. The chain recombines TRBV7-9 with TRBJ2-3, with 7 bases identical to TRBD1. CDR1 and CDR2 from the germline V gene are SEHNR and FQNEAQ (reference sequence). This CDR3 contains 15 residues. V shed 5 bases and J 0 bases; nucleotides not matched to a gene: 5. The CDR3 here is CASSPQGMSTDTQYF. The CDR3 coding sequence is TGTGCCAGCAGCCCACAGGGGATGAGCACAGATACGCAGTATTTT. Using reference TRBV7-9 and TRBJ2-3 for the parts outside the CDR3, the full variable domain is DTGVSQNPRHKITKRGQNVTFRCDPISEHNRLYWYRQTLGQGPEFLTYFQNEAQLEKSRLLSDRFSAERPKGSFSTLEIQRTEQGDSAMYLCASSPQGMSTDTQYFGPGTRLTVL.

This clonotype was seen a few times. This chain joins TRBV20-1 and TRBJ1-6; tentatively, D is TRBD1 (5 bases). The CDR3 runs 17 residues. V was clipped by 8 bases and J by 0 bases, with 20 bases between them. CDR1 and CDR2 (germline): DFQATT, SNEGSKA (reference sequence). CDR3 protein: CSSKGLGESSYNSPLHF. CDR3 DNA sequence: TGCAGTTCAAAGGGCTTGGGGGAGAGCTCCTATAATTCACCCCTCCACTTT.

The chain is built from TRBV12-3 or TRBV12-4 and TRBJ2-5; D is possibly TRBD1 (6 bases). Matching the DNA end better, TRBJ2-7 makes the J call doubtful. CDR3 size: 15 residues. The CDR3 sequence: CASSSHYRTAYEQYF. For the CDR3, the DNA is TGTGCCAGCAGTTCCCACTACCGGACAGCTTACGAGCAGTACTTC.

This sequence joins TRBV12-3 or TRBV12-4 and TRBJ2-1, with 10 bases fitting TRBD2. The J call is in doubt because the DNA end fits TRBJ2-7 better. The CDR3 sequence is 16 residues long. This CDR3 reads CASSSQRGGTYNEQYF. Here the CDR3 DNA reads TGTGCCAGCAGTTCTCAGCGGGGGGGCACCTACAATGAGCAGTACTTC.

This chain uses TRBV21-1 with TRBJ2-5; the table's D gene call, TRBD1, was not cross checked with the DNA. TRBV21-1 constitutes a pseudogene. The CDR3 covers 15 residues. In DNA form, the CDR3 reads TGTGCCAGCAGCAAAGCCGACAGGAGGAAAGAGACCCAGTACTTC. This encodes CASSKADRRKETQYF.

The J gene is TRBJ2-5, the V gene TRBV7-9; maybe TRBD1 (5 bases). The CDR3 is 15 amino acids. Trimming took 0 bases from V and 9 from J, leaving 17 bases between them. Germline-derived CDR1 and CDR2 are SEHNR and FQNEAQ (reference sequence). The CDR3 region is CASSLAAGQPSAQYF. In DNA, the CDR3 is TGTGCCAGCAGCTTAGCGGCAGGGCAGCCGTCCGCCCAGTACTTC.

The chain combines TRBV29-1 with TRBJ2-5, with TRBD1 as a possible D gene (5 bases). CDR3 length equals 13 residues. Per the germline V gene, CDR1 is SQVTM and CDR2 is ANQGSEA. V dropped 3 bases and J dropped 4 bases, with 12 bases sitting between them. CDR3 region: CSVEQGNIETQYF. The CDR3 bases are TGCAGCGTTGAGCAGGGTAATATAGAGACCCAGTACTTC.

The chain combines TRBV18 with TRBJ2-5; the match to TRBD1 covers 8 bases. Losses at the gene ends were 4 bases for V and 5 bases for J; bases not matched to a gene: 12. Germline CDR1 reads KGHSH; CDR2 reads LQKENI. The CDR3 covers 16 residues. The DNA of the CDR3 is TGTGCCAGCTCACACAGACAGGGGACGCAGCGGGAGACCCAGTACTTC. This gives the protein CASSHRQGTQRETQYF.

The chain couples TRBV9 to TRBJ2-3; 7 positions match TRBD2. The germline V gene encodes CDR1 SGDLS and CDR2 YYNGEE. The CDR3 has 18 amino acids. Trimming removed 4 bases from V and 4 bases from J; junction bases left unmatched: 18. In DNA form, the CDR3 reads TGTGCCAGCAGCTCAGGGTCGGGACTAAACTTTCTCTCAGATACGCAGTATTTT. Translation gives CASSSGSGLNFLSDTQYF. The full variable domain, in which reference TRBV9 and TRBJ2-3 provide the parts outside the CDR3, is DSGVTQTPKHLITATGQRVTLRCSPRSGDLSVYWYQQSLDQGLQFLIQYYNGEERAKGNILERFSAQQFPDLHSELNLSSLELGDSALYFCASSSGSGLNFLSDTQYFGPGTRLTVL.

The chain couples TRBV7-2 to TRBJ1-2; D not resolved. CDR1 SGHTA and CDR2 FQGNSA come from the germline V gene. The CDR3 has 19 amino acids. V was cut by 0 bases and J by 2 bases, with 22 bases left in between. Here the CDR3 reads CASSLALGSLGEENYGYTF. CDR3 sequence (DNA): TGTGCCAGCAGCTTAGCATTGGGATCCCTCGGTGAGGAAAACTATGGCTACACCTTC.

The chain combines TRBV12-3 or TRBV12-4 with TRBJ2-4; D perhaps matches TRBD1 (5 bases). The DNA end is a closer match to TRBJ2-7, so the J assignment may be wrong. The CDR3 consists of 15 residues. CDR3 amino acids: CASSATGAPSYEQYF. The CDR3 DNA is TGTGCCAGCAGTGCGACTGGGGCTCCATCCTACGAGCAGTACTTC.